This T cell receptor beta chain derives from a study of identical twins. Overall study findings and caveats: Fewer insertions marked abundant cord blood beta clonotypes; young adult naive trended weakly, memory not at all.

Healthy Caucasians were all of the donors. TCRdb analysed the 5' RACE reads with MiXCR anew, one entry per CDR3 protein. This sample carries 400,000 to 550,000 distinct CDR3 sequences, about 20% of them seen once, and the ten largest clones take about 0.91%. Regarding this clonotype: As yet, its antigen is unknown.

V lost 2 bases, J lost 6 bases, and 24 bases lay in between. CDR3 length: 17 amino acids. Germline loops: CDR1 DFQATT, CDR2 SNEGSKA (reference sequence). These data were also reused for a study on T cells expressing NK-cell markers.

Sequenced material: CD4+ T cells sorted from blood. The chain recombines TRBV20-1 with TRBJ2-3; a possible D gene is TRBD2 (7 bases). This TCR was recovered from a woman aged 18-29 years in good health. The CDR3 DNA reads as TGCAGTGCTAGACCACCGGGCGGGGGCCCAGACGTCGATACGCAGTATTTT. Protein: CSARPPGGGPDVDTQYF.